A single sample is the source of the 16 T cell receptor beta chains below, sequenced in a study of response to subunit inactivated influenza vaccine. TCRdb fed the RT-PCR reads into MiXCR, producing one record per CDR3 protein. Of roughly 520,000 distinct CDR3 sequences listed, about 25% are singletons. This material consisted of CD4+ T cells sorted from PBMCs, taken roughly 5 days after vaccination. The receptors shown here come from a man in his forties or fifties who received an inactivated influenza vaccine.

This clonotype was detected only a few times. The chain recombines TRBV20-1 with TRBJ2-4, with 7 positions matching TRBD2. V lost 0 bases and J lost 3; bases outside the gene matches: 8. This CDR3 is built from 16 residues. Per the germline V gene, CDR1 is DFQATT and CDR2 is SNEGSKA (reference sequence). The chain's CDR3 is CSARDRAGEVKNIQYF. For the CDR3, the DNA is TGCAGTGCTAGAGATCGTGCGGGAGAGGTCAAAAACATTCAGTACTTC.

The V gene is TRBV5-6, the J gene TRBJ1-1; unclear D gene. The CDR3 covers 14 residues. The V end lost 1 base, the J end lost 2 bases, and 9 bases lay between the germline ends. In germline, CDR1 is SGHDT, CDR2 YYEEEE. CDR3 DNA: TGTGCCAGCAGCTTGCGGCGGACCAACACTGAAGCTTTCTTT. This encodes CASSLRRTNTEAFF.

There are a few counts of this clonotype. The chain combines TRBV6-5 with TRBJ2-7, with TRBD1 matching over 8 bases. Looked up from germline, CDR1 is MNHEY and CDR2 is SVGAGI. V gave up 6 bases and J gave up 3 bases; unmatched junction bases: 10. CDR3 length: 15 amino acids. CDR3 nucleotide sequence: TGTGCCAGCAGCCACTCGACAGGGGCCAACTACGAGCAGTACTTC. Translation: CASSHSTGANYEQYF.

The chain couples TRBV5-1 to TRBJ2-7, with a tentative D call TRBD1 (7 bases). In germline, CDR1 is SGHRS, CDR2 YFSETQ. The CDR3 runs to 15 residues. V was trimmed by 7 bases and J by 2 bases, leaving 19 bases between them. CDR3 coding DNA: TGCGCCAGCTCCCCGGGGGACAGAAAAGCCTACGAGCAGTACTTC. It is translated as CASSPGDRKAYEQYF.

This clonotype has just a few counts. J is TRBJ2-1 and V is TRBV4-3, with 11 bases that match TRBD2. This CDR3 region has 16 residues. V lost 5 bases, J lost 0 bases, and 3 bases stayed unmatched. Germline CDR1 and CDR2: LGHNA and YSLEER. CDR3 nucleotide sequence: TGCGCCAGCAGCTATACTAGCGGGAGCTCCTACAATGAGCAGTTCTTC. Translating gives CASSYTSGSSYNEQFF.

The rearrangement uses TRBV20-1 and TRBJ2-3; possible D gene TRBD2, 5 bases. Germline assignment: CDR1 DFQATT and CDR2 SNEGSKA (reference sequence). The V end lost 5 bases, the J end lost 5 bases, and 11 bases lay between the germline ends. The CDR3 is made up of 12 amino acids. CDR3 sequence reads: CSARRGRDTQYF. Written as DNA, the CDR3 is TGCAGTGCTCGAAGAGGGCGAGATACGCAGTATTTT.

The rearrangement uses TRBV12-3 or TRBV12-4 and TRBJ2-1; 8 positions match TRBD2. The CDR3 runs to 15 residues. V dropped 3 bases and J dropped 4; count of bases not matched to a gene: 5. Here the CDR3 reads CASSFGAGVYNEQFF. CDR3 DNA: TGTGCCAGCAGTTTCGGAGCGGGGGTTTACAATGAGCAGTTCTTC.

This clonotype has just a few counts. The chain is built from TRBV15 and TRBJ2-1, with D tentatively TRBD1 or TRBD2 (5 bases each). The CDR3 sequence is 15 residues long. Germline CDR1 LNHNV, CDR2 YYDKDF (reference sequence). V lost 0 bases to trimming and J lost 6 bases, with 12 bases between them. The CDR3 DNA is TGTGCCACCAGCAGAGATCGTCGTGGGACCAATGAGCAGTTCTTC. It translates to CATSRDRRGTNEQFF.

This clonotype was detected a few times. The chain has TRBV28 and TRBJ2-2, with TRBD2 matching 7 bases. Germline-derived CDR1 and CDR2 are MDHEN and SYDVKM. V shed 4 bases, J shed 4 bases, and the junction held 12 bases outside the gene matches. The CDR3 has 17 amino acids. CDR3 sequence (DNA): TGTGCCAGCAGTTCCCACGGACTAGTATCAGGCACCGGGGAGCTGTTTTTT. It translates to CASSSHGLVSGTGELFF.

This chain uses TRBV5-1 with TRBJ2-1, with D perhaps TRBD2 (5 bases). The CDR3 has 12 amino acids. Germline assignment: CDR1 SGHRS and CDR2 YFSETQ. CDR3 in DNA: TGCATCAGCAGCTTACGGGGCAATGAGCAGTTCTTC. Translation: CISSLRGNEQFF.

This chain joins TRBV7-3 and TRBJ1-1, with unresolved D. CDR1 is SGHTA, CDR2 FQGTGA, per germline. The CDR3 runs 15 residues. V dropped 2 bases and J dropped 1 base, with 11 bases sitting between them. CDR3 protein: CASSLVTPTNTEAFF. CDR3 bases: TGTGCCAGCAGCTTAGTGACACCCACGAACACTGAAGCTTTCTTT.

The rearrangement joins TRBV7-9 to TRBJ2-3, with D perhaps matching TRBD1 or TRBD2 (5 bases each). CDR1 and CDR2 from the germline V gene are SEHNR and FQNEAQ (reference sequence). This CDR3 spans 15 amino acids. The V and J ends lost 5 bases and 1 base respectively, with 13 bases between them. The CDR3 here is CASSRDGARTDTQYF. Here the CDR3 DNA reads TGTGCCAGCAGCAGGGACGGGGCCCGCACAGATACGCAGTATTTT.

This clonotype was counted at least ten times. The rearrangement joins TRBV5-1 to TRBJ1-1; D is ambiguous. Germline loops: CDR1 SGHRS, CDR2 YFSETQ. V gave up 4 bases and J gave up 3 bases, with 10 bases separating them. The CDR3 loop spans 13 amino acids. Here the CDR3 DNA reads TGCGCCAGCAGCAGCCGGCAAGACACTGAAGCTTTCTTT. It translates to CASSSRQDTEAFF.

Comment on this clonotype: At one of its ends the junction is not consistent with the germline gene, which may arise from a read error. The rearrangement joins TRBV5-6 to TRBJ1-2; D is uncertain. This CDR3 has 12 amino acids. Germline V gives CDR1 SGHDT, CDR2 YYEEEE. The CDR3: CASSLAGVRTDF. As DNA, the CDR3 is TGTGCCAGCAGCTTGGCTGGGGTTAGAACTGACTTC.

The V gene is TRBV2, the J gene TRBJ2-3; D might be TRBD2 (7 bases). CDR3 length: 15 residues. Germline V lookup: CDR1 SNHLY, CDR2 FYNNEI. V shed 4 bases and J shed 3 bases, with 14 bases lying between them. CDR3 DNA sequence: TGTGCCAGCAGTGCGGTAGGGGGAGGGACAGATACGCAGTATTTT. This translates into CASSAVGGGTDTQYF.

The chain is built from TRBV20-1 and TRBJ1-6, with D unclear. Trimming removed 4 bases from V and 7 bases from J, with 11 bases in between. The germline CDR1 and CDR2 sequences are DFQATT and SNEGSKA (reference sequence). The CDR3 is made up of 13 amino acids. CDR3 nucleotide sequence: TGCAGTGCTAAAACCATTAACAATTCACCCCTCCACTTT. Encoded protein: CSAKTINNSPLHF.